Listed below are T cell receptor beta chains from one sample, sequenced in a study of T cells after yellow fever vaccination. TCRdb reanalysed the 5' RACE reads using MiXCR and keeps one entry per CDR3 protein. The data show 280,000 or so distinct CDR3 sequences, approximately 10% seen once. The input for sequencing was CD4+ T cells sorted from PBMCs, taken 5 days after the yellow fever booster vaccination. These receptors were collected from a man between 18 and 29 years old who received the YFV17D yellow fever vaccine. Both conserved end residues are part of each CDR3. The D gene is left open where the match is weak. Rows give clone size only sometimes, using once, few, many, or a class for an expanded clone.

D,J,V,length,size,DNA,CDR3
NA,TRBJ1-2,TRBV29-1,11,few,TGCAGCGTTGTCCAGGCCTATGGCTACACCTTC,CSVVQAYGYTF
NA,TRBJ2-3,TRBV20-1,12,NA,TGCAGTGTGGTCCGGGCAGCTGATACGCAGTATTTT,CSVVRAADTQYF
TRBD2,TRBJ2-3,TRBV25-1,16,few,TGTGCCAGTACAGCGACTAGCGGAGATTTCACAGATACGCAGTATTTT,CASTATSGDFTDTQYF
NA,TRBJ2-2,TRBV3-1,14,NA,TGTGCCAGCAGCCAAGCAACAAACACCGGGGAGCTGTTTTTT,CASSQATNTGELFF
NA,TRBJ2-1,TRBV5-1,14,NA,TGCGCCAGCAGCTTTGGCGGGACGTACAATGAGCAGTTCTTC,CASSFGGTYNEQFF
NA,TRBJ1-2,TRBV12-3/TRBV12-4,13,NA,TGTGCCAGCAGTTCGACAGCGACCTATGGCTACACCTTC,CASSSTATYGYTF
NA,TRBJ2-1,TRBV5-1,13,NA,TGCGCCAGCAGCTCGGGCAGTGGGGATGAGCAGTTCTTC,CASSSGSGDEQFF
TRBD2,TRBJ2-3,TRBV7-2,15,few,TGTGCCAGCAGCTCAGCAGCGGGGGGGTGGGATACGCAGTATTTT,CASSSAAGGWDTQYF
NA,TRBJ2-3,TRBV6-2/TRBV6-3,12,NA,TGTGCCAGCACACACACCACAGATACGCAGTATTTT,CASTHTTDTQYF
TRBD2,TRBJ2-5,TRBV5-1,14,few,TGCGCCAGCTGTCTGGGACTACCTCAAGAGACCCAGTACTTC,CASCLGLPQETQYF
NA,TRBJ2-7,TRBV2,12,many,TGTGCCAGCAGTGTCGTCAGGGACGAGCAGTACTTC,CASSVVRDEQYF
NA,TRBJ1-1,TRBV4-1,14,NA,TGCGCCAGCTCCTCTCCCACGGGGGGCACTGAAGCTTTCTTT,CASSSPTGGTEAFF
NA,TRBJ1-2,TRBV4-1,15,few,TGCGCCAGCAGCCAAGGGGAACTAAACCCAGCTGGCTACACCTTC,CASSQGELNPAGYTF